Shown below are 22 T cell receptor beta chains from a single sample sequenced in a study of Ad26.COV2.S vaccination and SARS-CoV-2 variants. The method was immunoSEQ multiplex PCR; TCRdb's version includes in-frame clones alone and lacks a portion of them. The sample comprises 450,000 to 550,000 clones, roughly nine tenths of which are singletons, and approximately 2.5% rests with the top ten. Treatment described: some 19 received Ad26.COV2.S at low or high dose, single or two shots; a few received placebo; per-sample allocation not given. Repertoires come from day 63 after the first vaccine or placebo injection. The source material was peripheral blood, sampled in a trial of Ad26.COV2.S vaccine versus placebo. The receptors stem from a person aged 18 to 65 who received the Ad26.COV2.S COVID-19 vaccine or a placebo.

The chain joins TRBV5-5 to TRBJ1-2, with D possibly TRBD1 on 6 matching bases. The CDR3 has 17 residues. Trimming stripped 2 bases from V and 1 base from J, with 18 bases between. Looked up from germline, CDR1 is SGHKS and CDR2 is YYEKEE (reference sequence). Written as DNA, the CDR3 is TGTGCCAGCAGCTTCCATTTTCCGGGGGCGAATAACTATGGCTACACCTTC. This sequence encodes CASSFHFPGANNYGYTF.

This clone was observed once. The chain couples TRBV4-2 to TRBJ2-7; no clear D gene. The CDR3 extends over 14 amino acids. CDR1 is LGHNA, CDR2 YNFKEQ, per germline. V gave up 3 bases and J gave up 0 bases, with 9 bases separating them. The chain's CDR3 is CASSQGRASYEQYF. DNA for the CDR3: TGTGCCAGCAGCCAGGGCCGGGCCTCCTACGAGCAGTACTTC.

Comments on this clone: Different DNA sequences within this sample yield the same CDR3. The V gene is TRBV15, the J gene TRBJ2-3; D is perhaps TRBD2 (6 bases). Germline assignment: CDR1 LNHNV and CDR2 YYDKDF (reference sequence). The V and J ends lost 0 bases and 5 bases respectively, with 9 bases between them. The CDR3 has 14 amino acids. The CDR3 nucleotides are TGTGCCACCAGCAGAGATAGGGGACTAGATACGCAGTATTTT. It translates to CATSRDRGLDTQYF.

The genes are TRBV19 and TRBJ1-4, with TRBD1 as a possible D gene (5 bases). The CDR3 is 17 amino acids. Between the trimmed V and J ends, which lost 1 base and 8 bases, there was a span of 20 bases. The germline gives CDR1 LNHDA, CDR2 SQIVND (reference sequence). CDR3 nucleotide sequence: TGTGCCAGTAGTATAGGAAAGGCGGGACGTAAAGGGGAAAAACTGTTTTTT. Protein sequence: CASSIGKAGRKGEKLFF.

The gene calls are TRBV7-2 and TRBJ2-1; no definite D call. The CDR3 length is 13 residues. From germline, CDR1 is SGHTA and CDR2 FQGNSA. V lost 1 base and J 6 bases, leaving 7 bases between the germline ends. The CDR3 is CASSLEISNEQFF. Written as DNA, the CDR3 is TGTGCCAGCAGCTTAGAGATCAGCAATGAGCAGTTCTTC.

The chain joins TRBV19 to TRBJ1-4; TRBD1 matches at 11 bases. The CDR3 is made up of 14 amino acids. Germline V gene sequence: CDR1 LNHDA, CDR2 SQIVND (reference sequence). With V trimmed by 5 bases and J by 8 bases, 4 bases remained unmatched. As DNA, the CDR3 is TGTGCCAGTAGTTCGGACAGGGGGCGAGAAAAACTGTTTTTT. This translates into CASSSDRGREKLFF. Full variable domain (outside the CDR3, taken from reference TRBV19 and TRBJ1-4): DGGITQSPKYLFRKEGQNVTLSCEQNLNHDAMYWYRQDPGQGLRLIYYSQIVNDFQKGDIAEGYSVSREKKESFPLTVTSAQKNPTAFYLCASSSDRGREKLFFGSGTQLSVL.

CDR3 sequence: CATSSADRIGGYTF. In DNA, the CDR3 is TGTGCCACCAGCAGTGCGGACAGAATTGGCGGCTACACCTTC. The rearrangement links TRBV15 to TRBJ1-2; a possible D gene is TRBD1 (6 bases). Germline values: CDR1 LNHNV, CDR2 YYDKDF (reference sequence). The CDR3 runs 14 residues. V lost 3 bases, J lost 8 bases, and 16 bases lay in between.

CDR3 nucleotides: TGTGCCGGCCTCTCGGGAAACACAGATACGCAGTATTTT. This translates into CAGLSGNTDTQYF. This chain joins TRBV6-5 and TRBJ2-3, with a tentative D call TRBD2 (5 bases). V was pared by 11 bases and J by 2 bases, with 14 bases between. CDR1 MNHEY and CDR2 SVGAGI come from the germline V gene. The CDR3 runs 13 residues.

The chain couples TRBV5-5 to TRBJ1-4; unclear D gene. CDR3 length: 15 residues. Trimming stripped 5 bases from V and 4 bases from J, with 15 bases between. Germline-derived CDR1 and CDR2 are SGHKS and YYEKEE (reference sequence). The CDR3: CASRLTGSFNEKLFF. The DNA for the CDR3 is TGTGCCAGCAGGTTGACCGGGTCTTTTAATGAAAAACTGTTTTTT. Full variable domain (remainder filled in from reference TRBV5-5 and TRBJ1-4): DAGVTQSPTHLIKTRGQQVTLRCSPISGHKSVSWYQQVLGQGPQFIFQYYEKEERGRGNFPDRFSARQFPNYSSELNVNALLLGDSALYLCASRLTGSFNEKLFFGSGTQLSVL.

In nucleotides, the CDR3 is TGTGCCAGCAGCGTAAAGTCGACTAGCGGGAGGGGCGGGGAGCTGTTTTTT. Translated, it gives CASSVKSTSGRGGELFF. This chain links TRBV9 with TRBJ2-2, with 14 positions matching TRBD2. The CDR3 is 17 amino acids. Per germline, CDR1 SGDLS and CDR2 YYNGEE. V shed 1 base, J shed 7 bases, and the junction held 6 bases outside the gene matches.

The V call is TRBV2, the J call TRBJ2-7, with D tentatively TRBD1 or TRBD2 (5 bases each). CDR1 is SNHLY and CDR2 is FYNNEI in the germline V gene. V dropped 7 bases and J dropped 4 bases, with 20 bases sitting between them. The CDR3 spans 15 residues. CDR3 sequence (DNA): TGTGCCAGCATACGGTCCACCCAGGGACCTTACGAGCAGTACGTC. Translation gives CASIRSTQGPYEQYV.

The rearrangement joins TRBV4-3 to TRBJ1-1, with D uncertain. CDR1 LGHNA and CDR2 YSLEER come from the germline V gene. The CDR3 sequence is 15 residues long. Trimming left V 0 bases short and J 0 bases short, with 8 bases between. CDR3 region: CASSQEAPMNTEAFF. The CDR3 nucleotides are TGCGCCAGCAGCCAAGAAGCCCCCATGAACACTGAAGCTTTCTTT.

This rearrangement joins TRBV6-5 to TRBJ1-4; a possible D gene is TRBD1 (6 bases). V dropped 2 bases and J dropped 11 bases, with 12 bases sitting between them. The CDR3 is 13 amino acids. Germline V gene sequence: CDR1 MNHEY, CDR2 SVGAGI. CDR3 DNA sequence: TGTGCCAGCAGTTACGTAACAGGGCTTAAACTGTTTTTT. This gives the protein CASSYVTGLKLFF.

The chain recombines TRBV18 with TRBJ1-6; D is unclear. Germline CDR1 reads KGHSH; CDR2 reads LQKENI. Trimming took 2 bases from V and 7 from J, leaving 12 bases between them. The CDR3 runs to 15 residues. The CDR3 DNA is TGTGCCAGCTCACCATCTCCGGGCCCCAATTCACCCCTCCACTTT. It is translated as CASSPSPGPNSPLHF.

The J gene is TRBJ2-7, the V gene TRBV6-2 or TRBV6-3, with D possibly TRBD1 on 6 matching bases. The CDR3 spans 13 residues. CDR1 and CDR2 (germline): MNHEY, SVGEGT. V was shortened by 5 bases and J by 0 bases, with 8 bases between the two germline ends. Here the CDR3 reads CASSMDSSYEQYF. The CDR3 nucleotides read TGTGCCAGCAGTATGGACAGCTCCTACGAGCAGTACTTC.

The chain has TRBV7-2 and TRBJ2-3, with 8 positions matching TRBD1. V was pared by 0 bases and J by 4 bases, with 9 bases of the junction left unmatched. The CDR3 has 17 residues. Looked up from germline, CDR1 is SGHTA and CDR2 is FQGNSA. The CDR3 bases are TGTGCCAGCAGCTTAGCGGCGCAGGGGGCAGTTTCAGATACGCAGTATTTT. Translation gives CASSLAAQGAVSDTQYF.

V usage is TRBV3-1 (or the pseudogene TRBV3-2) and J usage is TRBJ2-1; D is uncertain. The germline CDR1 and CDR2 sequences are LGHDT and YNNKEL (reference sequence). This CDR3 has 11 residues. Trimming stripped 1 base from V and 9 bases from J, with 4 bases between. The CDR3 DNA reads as TGTGCCAGCAGCCAAGTCACTGAGCAGTTCTTC. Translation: CASSQVTEQFF.

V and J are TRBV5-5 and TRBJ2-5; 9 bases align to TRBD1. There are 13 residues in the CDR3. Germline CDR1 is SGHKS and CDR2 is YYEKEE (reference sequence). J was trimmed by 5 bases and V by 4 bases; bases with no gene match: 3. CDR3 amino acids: CASSPGTGETQYF. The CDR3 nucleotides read TGTGCCAGCAGCCCCGGGACAGGGGAGACCCAGTACTTC. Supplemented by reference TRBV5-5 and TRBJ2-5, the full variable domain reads DAGVTQSPTHLIKTRGQQVTLRCSPISGHKSVSWYQQVLGQGPQFIFQYYEKEERGRGNFPDRFSARQFPNYSSELNVNALLLGDSALYLCASSPGTGETQYFGPGTRLLVL.

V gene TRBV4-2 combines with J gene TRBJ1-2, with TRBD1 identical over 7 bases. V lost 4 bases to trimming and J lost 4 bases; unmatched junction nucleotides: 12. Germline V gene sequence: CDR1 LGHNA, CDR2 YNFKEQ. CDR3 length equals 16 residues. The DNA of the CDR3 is TGTGCCAGCAGCCCGCAAACCCTGGACAGGCCCTATGGCTACACCTTC. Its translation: CASSPQTLDRPYGYTF.

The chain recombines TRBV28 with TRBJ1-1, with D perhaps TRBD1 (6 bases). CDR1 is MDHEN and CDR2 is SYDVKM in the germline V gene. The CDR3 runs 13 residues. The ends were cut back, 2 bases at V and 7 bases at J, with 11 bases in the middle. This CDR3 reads CASSLMGAGEAFF. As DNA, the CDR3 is TGTGCCAGCAGTTTAATGGGGGCAGGTGAAGCTTTCTTT.

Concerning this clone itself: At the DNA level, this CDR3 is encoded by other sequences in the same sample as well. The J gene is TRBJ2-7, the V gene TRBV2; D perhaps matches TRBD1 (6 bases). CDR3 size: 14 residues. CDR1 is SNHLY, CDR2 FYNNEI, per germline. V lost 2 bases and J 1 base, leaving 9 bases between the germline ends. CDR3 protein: CASSEQGSSYEQYF. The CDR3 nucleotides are TGTGCCAGCAGTGAACAGGGGTCGTCCTACGAGCAGTACTTC.

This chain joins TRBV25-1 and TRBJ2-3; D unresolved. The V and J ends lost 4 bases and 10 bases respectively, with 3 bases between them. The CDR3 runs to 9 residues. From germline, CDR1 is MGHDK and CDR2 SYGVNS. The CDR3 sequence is CASSAAQYF. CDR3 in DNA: TGTGCCAGCAGTGCCGCGCAGTATTTT.